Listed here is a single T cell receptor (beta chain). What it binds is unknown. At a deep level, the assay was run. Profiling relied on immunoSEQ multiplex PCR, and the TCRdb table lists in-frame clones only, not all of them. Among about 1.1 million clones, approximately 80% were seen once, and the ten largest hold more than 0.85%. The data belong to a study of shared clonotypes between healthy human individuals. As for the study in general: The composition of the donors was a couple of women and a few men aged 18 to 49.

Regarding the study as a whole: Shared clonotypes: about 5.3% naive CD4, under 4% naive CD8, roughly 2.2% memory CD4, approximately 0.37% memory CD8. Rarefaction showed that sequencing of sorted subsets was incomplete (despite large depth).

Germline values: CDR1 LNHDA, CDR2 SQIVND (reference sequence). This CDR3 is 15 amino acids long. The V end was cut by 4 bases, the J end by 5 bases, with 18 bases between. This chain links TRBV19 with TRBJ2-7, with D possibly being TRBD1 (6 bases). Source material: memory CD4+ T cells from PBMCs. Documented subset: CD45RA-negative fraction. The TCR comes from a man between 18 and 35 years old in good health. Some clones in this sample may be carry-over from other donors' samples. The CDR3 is CASSTPSGTTDEQYF. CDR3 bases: TGTGCCAGTAGTACCCCCTCCGGGACAACGGACGAGCAGTACTTC.